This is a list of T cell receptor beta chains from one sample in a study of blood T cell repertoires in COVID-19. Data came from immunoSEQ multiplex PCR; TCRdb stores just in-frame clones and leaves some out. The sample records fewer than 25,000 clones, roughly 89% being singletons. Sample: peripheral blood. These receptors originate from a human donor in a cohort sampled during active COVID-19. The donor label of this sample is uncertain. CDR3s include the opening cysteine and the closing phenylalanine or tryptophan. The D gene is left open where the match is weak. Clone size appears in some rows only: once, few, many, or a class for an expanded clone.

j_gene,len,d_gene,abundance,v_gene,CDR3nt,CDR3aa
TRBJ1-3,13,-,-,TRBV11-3,TGTGCCAGCAGCTCTGGGACAGGAAACACCATATATTTT,CASSSGTGNTIYF
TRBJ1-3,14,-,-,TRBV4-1,TGCGCCAGCAGCCAAGGGGAGAGGGGAAACACCATATATTTT,CASSQGERGNTIYF
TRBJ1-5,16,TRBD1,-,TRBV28,TGTGCCAGCAGTTTGTCGTCCGGGACAGGGGATCAGCCCCAGCATTTT,CASSLSSGTGDQPQHF
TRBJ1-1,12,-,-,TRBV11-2,TGTGCCAGCAGCTTAGATCTAAGGGGGGCTTTCTTT,CASSLDLRGAFF
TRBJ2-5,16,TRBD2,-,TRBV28,TGTGCCAGCAGTTTGGGACTAGCGGGAGGTGGAGAGACCCAGTACTTC,CASSLGLAGGGETQYF
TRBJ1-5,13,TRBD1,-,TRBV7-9,TGTGCCAGCAGTGGACAGGGGAATCAGCCCCAGCATTTT,CASSGQGNQPQHF
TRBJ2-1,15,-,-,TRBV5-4,TGTGCCAGCAGCCAGAGTCTGGGCGCCCACAATGAGCAGTTCTTC,CASSQSLGAHNEQFF
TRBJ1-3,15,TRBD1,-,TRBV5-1,TGCGCCAGCAGCTTGGAGGGGGCTTCGGGAAACACCATATATTTT,CASSLEGASGNTIYF
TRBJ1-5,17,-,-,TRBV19,TGTGCCAGTAGTATAGATCCAACCAGGCCTAGCAATCAGCCCCAGCATTTT,CASSIDPTRPSNQPQHF
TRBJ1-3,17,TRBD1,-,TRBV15,TGTGCCACCAGCAGAGAATGGACAGGGGGCATCGGAAACACCATATATTTT,CATSREWTGGIGNTIYF
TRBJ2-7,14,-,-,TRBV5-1,TGCGCCAGCATGCCGGGACACAGCTCCTACGAGCAGTACTTC,CASMPGHSSYEQYF
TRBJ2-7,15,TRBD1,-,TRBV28,TGTGCCAGCAGTTTACCCGGACAGGGCCTCTACGAGCAGTACTTC,CASSLPGQGLYEQYF
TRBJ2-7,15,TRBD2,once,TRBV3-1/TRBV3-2,TGTGCCAGCAGCCCGGGACTAGCGGGGATCTACGAGCAGTACTTC,CASSPGLAGIYEQYF
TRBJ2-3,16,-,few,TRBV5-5,TGTGCCAGCAGCTCAAAACCAGGGTCCCCTTTTGTTACGCAGTATTTT,CASSSKPGSPFVTQYF
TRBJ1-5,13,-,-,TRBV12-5,TGTGCTAGTGGTTTGGGTTTGAGTCAGCCCCAGCATTTT,CASGLGLSQPQHF
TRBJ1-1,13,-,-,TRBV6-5,TGTGCCAGCAGTTGGGGACAGAACACTGAAGCTTTCTTT,CASSWGQNTEAFF
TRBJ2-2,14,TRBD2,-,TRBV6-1,TGTGCCAGCAGTGAACCCGGGGGGGGCGGGGAGCTGTTTTTT,CASSEPGGGGELFF
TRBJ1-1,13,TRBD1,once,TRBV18,TGTGCCAGCTCGACAGGGATAATCACTGAAGCTTTCTTT,CASSTGIITEAFF
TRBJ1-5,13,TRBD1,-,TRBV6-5,TGTGCCAGCAGAGTACAGGGGGGACAGCCCCAGCATTTT,CASRVQGGQPQHF
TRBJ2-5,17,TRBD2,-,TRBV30,TGTGCCTGGAGACTCCCCGGGACTAGCGGGCCCAAAGAGACCCAGTACTTC,CAWRLPGTSGPKETQYF
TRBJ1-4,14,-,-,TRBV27,TGTGCCAGCAGACGGTATGCAACTAATGAAAAACTGTTTTTT,CASRRYATNEKLFF